A single sample is the source of the 8 T cell receptor beta chains below, sequenced in a study of shared clonotypes between healthy human individuals. The protocol was immunoSEQ multiplex PCR, while the TCRdb copy is restricted to in-frame clones and leaves out a portion. The sample includes millions of clones, less than 95% seen only once; the top ten take around 1.1%. Naive CD8 isolation took CD45RO-negative cells positively selected for CCR7 and excluded terminally differentiated effector memory CD45RA+ cells. The sequenced sample consisted of naive CD8+ T cells sorted from blood. The source of these receptors is a man aged 18 to 35 in good health.

V is TRBV7-9 and J is TRBJ2-7; unclear D gene. Germline-derived CDR1 and CDR2 are SEHNR and FQNEAQ (reference sequence). V lost 3 bases and J lost 3, with 18 bases in between. This CDR3 is built from 16 residues. CDR3 sequence (DNA): TGTGCCAGCAGCTTGGTCCTGGTTGGGGAACGCTACGAGCAGTACTTC. Amino acids: CASSLVLVGERYEQYF.

This chain joins TRBV9 and TRBJ2-1; D not certain. CDR1 SGDLS and CDR2 YYNGEE come from the germline V gene. The CDR3 loop spans 11 amino acids. V was pared by 4 bases and J by 8 bases, with 7 bases between. The CDR3, as DNA: TGTGCCAGCAGCCCTTTTGATGAGCAGTTCTTC. Translation: CASSPFDEQFF.

This sequence joins TRBV7-9 and TRBJ2-5; D possibly uses TRBD1 or TRBD2 (5 bases each). Trimming removed 1 base at V and 5 bases at J, with 14 bases between. Germline V lookup: CDR1 SEHNR, CDR2 FQNEAQ (reference sequence). This CDR3 is 15 amino acids long. CDR3 coding DNA: TGTGCCAGCAGCTTAGTTGAGGGGTTGAGGGAGACCCAGTACTTC. Protein: CASSLVEGLRETQYF.

The chain has TRBV7-6 and TRBJ1-2, with D perhaps matching TRBD1 (5 bases). Germline CDR1 is SGHVS and CDR2 is FNYEAQ. This CDR3 has 13 residues. V was trimmed by 8 bases and J by 4 bases, leaving 14 bases between them. DNA for the CDR3: TGTGCCAGCTCCCAGGGACGAGGCTATGGCTACACCTTC. It translates to CASSQGRGYGYTF.

The rearrangement joins TRBV30 to TRBJ1-1, with a tentative D call TRBD1 (5 bases). V was shortened by 3 bases and J by 5 bases, with 16 bases between the two germline ends. CDR3 size: 14 residues. Germline CDR1 and CDR2: GTSNPN and SVGIG (reference sequence). The CDR3 spells CAWRRVGLGTEAFF. The CDR3 DNA reads as TGTGCCTGGAGACGGGTGGGGCTGGGGACTGAAGCTTTCTTT.

The chain has TRBV19 and TRBJ2-1; 8 bases agree with TRBD2. The CDR3 sequence is 17 residues long. CDR1 is LNHDA, CDR2 SQIVND, per germline (reference sequence). After removal of 6 bases from V and 2 bases from J, the junction contained 12 bases not matched to a gene. The CDR3 sequence is CASRQTLLADAYNEQFF. For the CDR3, the DNA is TGTGCCAGTAGGCAAACTCTACTAGCGGACGCCTACAATGAGCAGTTCTTC.

V gene TRBV9 combines with J gene TRBJ1-2, with D uncertain. With 5 bases removed from V and 0 bases from J, the gap between germline ends came to 8 bases. The CDR3 totals 13 residues. In germline, CDR1 is SGDLS, CDR2 YYNGEE. The CDR3 region is CASRPGTNYGYTF. CDR3 in DNA: TGTGCCAGCAGGCCCGGGACTAACTATGGCTACACCTTC.

This chain joins TRBV10-3 and TRBJ2-7; D may be TRBD1 or TRBD2 (6 bases each). This CDR3 is built from 14 residues. V was clipped by 3 bases and J by 3 bases, with 12 bases between them. Germline V gene data show CDR1 as ENHRY and CDR2 as SYGVKD. In nucleotides, the CDR3 is TGTGCCATCAGTGATGTTAAGGGGGGCTACGAGCAGTACTTC. Protein sequence: CAISDVKGGYEQYF.